This T cell receptor beta chain was sequenced for a study of breast tumors, draining lymph nodes, adjacent tissues. The study, taken as a whole, reports: Tumor T cell lymph node origin was a supported hypothesis, not proven. Luminal-like breast cancer showed significantly greater tumor-nontumor repertoire similarity than basal-like breast cancer did. Tumor TCR diversity was below lymph nodes but above nontumor tissue.

The lymph nodes were axillary draining lymph nodes from breast cancer patients. TCRdb used MiXCR to reprocess the multiplex PCR reads, holding one entry per CDR3 protein. The sample contains some 150,000 distinct CDR3 sequences, about 33% of which appear only once. This clonotype came up many times. Its specificity is unknown. V was shortened by 6 bases and J by 2 bases, with 17 bases between the two germline ends. The length of the CDR3 is 15 residues. CDR1 is MDHEN, CDR2 SYDVKM, per germline. Material for sequencing was axillary lymph node tissue. The V call is TRBV28, the J call TRBJ2-7; weak D call: TRBD2 (6 bases). This clonotype originated in a female donor with breast cancer. Some clones in this sample may be carry-over from other donors' samples. CDR3 DNA sequence: TGTGCCAGCAGCCCCGGGGCTAGCGTTACCTACGAGCAGTACTTC. It encodes CASSPGASVTYEQYF.